The entry below gives a single TCR beta chain sequence along with its context. Its antigen remains unknown. The sample is drawn from a study of a mutant IDH1 vaccine in newly diagnosed glioma. Study background: Commencement of vaccination occurred 4-6 weeks following radiotherapy alone, or concurrently with temozolomide cycles. At week 47 came visit V13, while visit V12 had come at week 35.

This sample's time point: week 35, safety follow-up. The vaccine gave 300 ug of a 20-mer mutant IDH1 peptide subcutaneously per dose. Each of the donors came in with new WHO grade 3 or 4 astrocytomas that were IDH1-mutant and ATRX-lost. General study results and limits: Researchers report vaccine-induced immune responses in approximately 95% of patients.

TCRdb keeps only in-frame clones here, not all; method: immunoSEQ multiplex PCR. The sample has over 25,000 clones, 60% to 85% seen once. Germline V gene lookup returns CDR1 SGHKS and CDR2 YYEKEE (reference sequence). Germline trimming cut 3 bases from V and 8 bases from J; bases unmatched to any gene: 16. CDR3 length: 18 residues. The rearrangement links TRBV5-5 to TRBJ2-4; 11 nucleotides align to TRBD2. The sequenced sample was PBMCs, obtained from a glioma patient whose treatment included an IDH1 peptide vaccine. This TCR was sampled from a woman between 25 and 40 years old with glioma. Some clones in this sample may be carry-over from other donors' samples. The CDR3 DNA reads TGTGCCAGCAGCTCCTTGGGGCTAGCGGGAGGCGAGGGTGACATTCAGTACTTC. It translates to CASSSLGLAGGEGDIQYF.